A single TCR beta chain is shown here with its context. The germline V and J ends were trimmed by 3 bases and 6 bases, with 9 bases remaining between them. The CDR3 extends over 12 amino acids. Germline V CDR1 and CDR2: MNHEY, SMNVEV (reference sequence). Original analysis: Amplified reference gene primers provided the basis for estimating nucleated cell counts. Only in-frame clones appear in the TCRdb table, and some are missing; sequencing was by immunoSEQ multiplex PCR. V, J and clone size derive from that table, while D and trimming were established from the DNA sequence. The sample gives 120,000 or so clones, just under 90% of which show up once; 2% to 2.5% is in the top ten. This specimen comes from a study of blood T cell repertoires in COVID-19. Overall study context: Sites in the United States, Italy and Spain provided acute and convalescent COVID-19 samples. Nucleic acid was either cDNA or gDNA, and it came from T cells, B-cell-depleted T cells, or PBMCs.

The V call is TRBV27, the J call TRBJ2-7; D may be TRBD1 (5 bases). The TCR comes from a woman aged 45-60 years with acute or convalescent COVID-19. The sample consisted of peripheral blood. The CDR3 spells CASSFSGFEQYF. For the CDR3, the DNA is TGTGCCAGCAGTTTCTCAGGGTTCGAGCAGTACTTC.